This T cell receptor (beta chain) was sequenced during a study of T cells in Graves' hyperthyroidism and ophthalmopathy. Exclusions: uncontrolled infection, other autoimmune disease, pregnancy, lactation. Diagnoses were made from clinical symptoms, serum measures (thyroxine and TRAb), thyroid ultrasound and orbital computed tomography. Germline-derived CDR1 and CDR2 are MNHNS and SASEGT. The CDR3 spans 12 residues. Trimming pared 3 bases from V and 2 bases from J, leaving 1 base between. This clonotype was detected ten times or more. Amplified TCR beta CDR3 regions came from RNA transcripts. A set of HTBI primers served as the primers for a first-round RT-PCR of the TCR CDR3. In TCRdb, the multiplex PCR reads were re-called with MiXCR into one record per CDR3 protein. The profile shows around 200,000 distinct CDR3 sequences, roughly 18% of them singletons.

The source is a man aged 35-49 years with Graves' hyperthyroidism. This chain links TRBV6-1 with TRBJ2-2; D is uncertain. Sequencing used blood. CDR3 bases: TGTGCCAGCAGTGACAACACCGGGGAGCTGTTTTTT. Translated, it gives CASSDNTGELFF.